This entry lists 22 T cell receptor beta chains sequenced from one sample in a study of blood T cells in healthy people across ages. A sample-barcoded 5' primer and a J-beta primer mix were used in a second PCR of about 7 to 12 cycles. In TCRdb, the 5' RACE reads were re-called with MiXCR into one record per CDR3 protein. The repertoire holds approximately 810,000 distinct CDR3 sequences, with roughly 34% as singletons. The sample taken for sequencing was blood. The receptors stem from a man between 18 and 29 years old in good health.

This clonotype appeared a few times. The chain has TRBV5-1 and TRBJ1-5, with TRBD1 matching over 8 bases. The CDR3 is 14 residues long. Per the germline V gene, CDR1 is SGHRS and CDR2 is YFSETQ. The V gene end was trimmed by 3 bases and the J gene end by 7 bases; junction bases not matched to a gene: 6. The CDR3 nucleotides are TGCGCCAGCAGCTGGACAGGGCAGGGGCAGCCCCAGCATTTT. Translated, it gives CASSWTGQGQPQHF.

This clonotype occurred a few times. The chain carries TRBV4-3 and TRBJ1-1, with D tentatively TRBD1 (6 bases). Germline lookup yields CDR1 LGHNA and CDR2 YSLEER. Trimming took off 4 bases at V and 1 base at J, with 25 bases between the two ends. The CDR3 is 19 amino acids. CDR3 sequence (DNA): TGCGCCAGCAGCCCTCACAGATCACAGGGTGGGGGTTGGAACACTGAAGCTTTCTTT. This codes for CASSPHRSQGGGWNTEAFF.

Comments on this clonotype: Germline and junction disagree at one end, which may indicate a read error. The chain uses TRBV2 and TRBJ2-3; TRBD1 agrees at 10 bases. Germline loops: CDR1 SNHLY, CDR2 FYNNEI. The CDR3 totals 16 residues. For the CDR3, the DNA is TGTGCCAGCAGCCCGACGGACAGGGGGAGCACAGATACGCTGTATTTT. This gives the protein CASSPTDRGSTDTLYF.

A few counts support this clonotype. This chain links TRBV7-9 with TRBJ2-1, with TRBD2 matching 8 bases. V shed 3 bases, J shed 2 bases, and the junction held 12 bases outside the gene matches. CDR1 is SEHNR, CDR2 FQNEAQ, per germline (reference sequence). This CDR3 region has 18 residues. The CDR3 is CASSFYGQAGETYNEQFF. CDR3 nucleotide sequence: TGTGCCAGCAGCTTTTACGGTCAAGCGGGGGAAACCTACAATGAGCAGTTCTTC.

This clonotype occurred a few times. The chain has TRBV7-2 and TRBJ2-5; D might be TRBD2 (6 bases). The CDR3 spans 15 residues. CDR1 SGHTA and CDR2 FQGNSA come from the germline V gene. V lost 5 bases, J lost 5 bases, and 18 bases lay in between. CDR3 nucleotide sequence: TGTGCCAGCAGCCCCCGTGGGCAGGGAGGCGAGACCCAGTACTTC. Translating it yields CASSPRGQGGETQYF.

This chain links TRBV4-3 with TRBJ2-3; TRBD1 aligns across 9 bases. The CDR3 totals 17 residues. Trimming took 5 bases from V and 3 from J; bases not matched to a gene: 12. Germline V gene lookup returns CDR1 LGHNA and CDR2 YSLEER. The CDR3: CASSSTTGGARTDTQYF. As DNA, the CDR3 is TGCGCCAGCAGCTCCACGACAGGGGGGGCCAGGACAGATACGCAGTATTTT.

The chain combines TRBV29-1 with TRBJ2-1; TRBD1 matches 10 bases. This CDR3 region has 16 residues. The V and J ends lost 7 bases and 6 bases, in that order; junction bases with no gene match: 15. Germline V gene data show CDR1 as SQVTM and CDR2 as ANQGSEA. CDR3 sequence (DNA): TGCAGCGCCGTGACAGGGGGCCGCGGGAGAGCCAATGAGCAGTTCTTC. Translation: CSAVTGGRGRANEQFF.

This clonotype was recorded many times. The rearrangement links TRBV20-1 to TRBJ1-5; no firm D call. V shed 7 bases and J shed 6 bases, with 7 bases lying between them. Germline CDR1 DFQATT, CDR2 SNEGSKA (reference sequence). CDR3 length equals 10 residues. DNA for the CDR3: TGCAGTGTGGGTCTTCAGCCCCAGCATTTT. This codes for CSVGLQPQHF.

V is TRBV20-1 and J is TRBJ2-5; D possibly corresponds to TRBD2 (7 bases). The CDR3 is 15 residues long. The germline CDR1 and CDR2 sequences are DFQATT and SNEGSKA (reference sequence). V gave up 3 bases and J gave up 11 bases, with 25 bases separating them. Here the CDR3 DNA reads TGCAGTGCTAGCGGGGGGCACTCATTTGCGGATGAGCAGTACTTC. This codes for CSASGGHSFADEQYF.

Comment on this clonotype: This may be a read error, as it is one base from a much larger clone. This chain links TRBV5-1 with TRBJ1-1, with 7 bases aligning to TRBD1. Germline CDR1 is SGHRS and CDR2 is YFSETQ. The CDR3 is 14 residues long. The CDR3 bases are TGCGCCAGCAGCTCGGGACAGCCGAACACTGAAGCTCTCTTT. It codes for CASSSGQPNTEALF. The variable domain in full, with the rest retrieved from reference TRBV5-1 and TRBJ1-1, is KAGVTQTPRYLIKTRGQQVTLSCSPISGHRSVSWYQQTPGQGLQFLFEYFSETQRNKGNFPGRFSGRQFSNSRSEMNVSTLELGDSALYLCASSSGQPNTEALFGQGTRLTVV.

The table lists this clonotype with many counts. The CDR3 nucleotides read TGTGCCAGCAGTTTTGGTGGAAATCAGCCCCAGCATTTT. Amino acids: CASSFGGNQPQHF. The chain uses TRBV12-3 or TRBV12-4 and TRBJ1-5; D is undetermined. The CDR3 spans 13 residues. Trimming took off 3 bases at V and 4 bases at J, with 7 bases between the two ends.

The chain employs TRBV12-3 or TRBV12-4 and TRBJ2-6; possibly TRBD1 or TRBD2 for D (5 bases each). V was pared by 2 bases and J by 0 bases, with 20 bases between. The length of the CDR3 is 20 residues. The CDR3 DNA reads TGTGCCAGCAGTTTATTCCGCCTGGGGACGGCTCGCTCTGGGGCCAACGTCCTGACTTTC. It yields the protein CASSLFRLGTARSGANVLTF.

This clonotype has a handful of counts. The chain is built from TRBV20-1 and TRBJ1-1; D gene unclear. Between the trimmed V and J ends, which lost 6 bases and 3 bases, there was a span of 8 bases. The CDR3 runs to 11 residues. Germline lookup yields CDR1 DFQATT and CDR2 SNEGSKA (reference sequence). The chain's CDR3 is CSAVGYTEAFF. CDR3 sequence (DNA): TGCAGTGCCGTAGGGTACACTGAAGCTTTCTTT.

V and J are TRBV12-5 and TRBJ2-5; 8 bases fit TRBD1. The CDR3 spans 13 residues. J lost 6 bases, V lost 6 bases, and 6 bases had no gene match. Germline V gene lookup returns CDR1 LGHNT and CDR2 FRNRAP. For the CDR3, the DNA is TGTGCTAGTGGCACTGGACAGGGAAAGACCCAGTACTTC. This translates into CASGTGQGKTQYF.

This clonotype has a handful of counts. The CDR3 sequence: CASSHSGTRGEQYF. The CDR3 DNA sequence: TGTGCCAGCAGTCACTCCGGGACTAGGGGCGAGCAGTACTTC. The V gene is TRBV12-3 or TRBV12-4, the J gene TRBJ2-7; TRBD2 aligns across 8 bases. The CDR3 has 14 residues. The trim removed 5 bases at V and 6 bases at J, leaving 9 bases unmatched.

CDR3 region: CSARDRGQGWTGELFF. CDR3 bases: TGCAGTGCTAGAGATAGGGGGCAGGGTTGGACCGGGGAGCTGTTTTTT. This chain links TRBV20-1 with TRBJ2-2; 7 bases are shared with TRBD1. After removal of 0 bases from V and 5 bases from J, the junction contained 9 bases not matched to a gene. Germline loops: CDR1 DFQATT, CDR2 SNEGSKA (reference sequence). The CDR3 loop spans 16 amino acids.

As concerns this clonotype: One junction end does not reproduce the germline sequence, and a read error may be involved. The chain links TRBV12-3 or TRBV12-4 to TRBJ2-3, with 8 bases that match TRBD1. The CDR3 spans 17 residues. In nucleotides, the CDR3 is TGTGCCAGCAGCCCTGGGCCAGGGGGCTTGAGAGCAGATATGCAGTATTTT. It encodes CASSPGPGGLRADMQYF.

This rearrangement joins TRBV21-1 to TRBJ2-5. The DNA end is more similar to TRBJ2-7, so the J call may be wrong. TRBV21-1 is an annotated pseudogene. The CDR3 runs 16 residues. The CDR3 loop reads CASSKYRVLNGYEQYF. DNA of the CDR3: TGTGCCAGCAGCAAATATAGGGTTCTAAATGGCTACGAGCAGTACTTC.

Ten or more counts support this clonotype. The CDR3 coding sequence is TGTGCCAGCAGCTGGAACAATGAGCAGTTCTTC. It specifies CASSWNNEQFF. The V and J genes are TRBV6-5 and TRBJ2-1; D not certain. This CDR3 region has 11 residues. CDR1 MNHEY and CDR2 SVGAGI come from the germline V gene. V lost 6 bases, J lost 5 bases, and 5 bases lay in between.

The chain employs TRBV12-3 or TRBV12-4 and TRBJ2-3; D remains unclear. The CDR3 runs 11 residues. V lost 11 bases to trimming and J lost 4 bases, with 10 bases between them. The CDR3 DNA reads as TGTGCCGGCATCTCCGCAGATACGCAGTATTTT. It yields the protein CAGISADTQYF.

The chain has TRBV12-5 and TRBJ2-5; possible D gene TRBD2, 6 bases. The CDR3 runs 17 residues. Trimming took off 1 base at V and 5 bases at J, with 20 bases between the two ends. Germline V gene lookup returns CDR1 LGHNT and CDR2 FRNRAP. The CDR3 reads CASGLAAGAAGKETQYF. CDR3 bases: TGTGCTAGTGGTTTGGCAGCCGGAGCTGCGGGGAAGGAGACCCAGTACTTC.

This clonotype was recorded a few times. The rearrangement links TRBV6-5 to TRBJ1-1, with D perhaps matching TRBD1 (5 bases). Germline V gene data show CDR1 as MNHEY and CDR2 as SVGAGI. V lost 2 bases, J lost 0 bases, and 10 bases lay in between. This CDR3 spans 15 amino acids. This CDR3 is CASSYGGIMNTEAFF. Written as DNA, the CDR3 is TGTGCCAGCAGTTACGGGGGGATAATGAACACTGAAGCTTTCTTT.